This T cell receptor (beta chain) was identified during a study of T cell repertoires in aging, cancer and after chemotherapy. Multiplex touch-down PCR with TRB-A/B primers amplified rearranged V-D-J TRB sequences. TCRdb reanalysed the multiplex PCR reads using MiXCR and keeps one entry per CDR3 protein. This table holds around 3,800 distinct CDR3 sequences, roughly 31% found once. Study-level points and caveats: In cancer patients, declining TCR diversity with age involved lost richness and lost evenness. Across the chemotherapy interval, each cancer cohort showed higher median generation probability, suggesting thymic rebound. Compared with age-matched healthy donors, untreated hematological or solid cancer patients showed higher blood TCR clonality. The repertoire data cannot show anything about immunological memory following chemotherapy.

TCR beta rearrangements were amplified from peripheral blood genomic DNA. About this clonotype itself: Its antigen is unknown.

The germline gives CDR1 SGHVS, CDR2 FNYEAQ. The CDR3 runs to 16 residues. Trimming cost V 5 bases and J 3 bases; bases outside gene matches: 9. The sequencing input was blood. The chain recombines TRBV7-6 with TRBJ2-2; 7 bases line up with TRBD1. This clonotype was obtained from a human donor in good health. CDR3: CASSHPQGVDTGELFF. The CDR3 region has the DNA TGTGCCAGCAGCCACCCCCAGGGGGTCGACACCGGGGAGCTGTTTTTT.